This TCR beta chain was sequenced during a study of T cells in Graves' hyperthyroidism and ophthalmopathy. Turning to the study itself: Peripheral blood samples were taken at initial diagnosis, prior to any treatment. Study-wide results and limits: Blood also showed most of the thyroid clonotypes that were expanded above 0.001. Ophthalmopathy was predicted by the model a median of roughly 6 months ahead of onset.

Amplification yielded TCR beta CDR3 regions, with RNA transcripts as the source. In the first-round RT-PCR of the TCR CDR3, the HTBI primer set was used. TCRdb analysed the multiplex PCR reads with MiXCR anew, one entry per CDR3 protein. The profile shows approximately 740,000 distinct CDR3 sequences, 12% to 15% of them singletons. Uncontrolled infection, other autoimmune disease, pregnancy or lactation led to exclusion. The CDR3 is 13 amino acids. Deletions cut 6 bases from V and 1 base from J, with 7 bases between. This clonotype showed up many times. No antigen is known for it. The receptor comes from a woman between 18 and 29 years old with Graves' hyperthyroidism. Sequencing input: blood. The chain is built from TRBV12-3 or TRBV12-4 and TRBJ1-3, with D possibly TRBD1 on 6 matching bases. Written as DNA, the CDR3 is TGTGCCAGCAGACAGGGTTCTGGAAACACCATATATTTT. Amino acids: CASRQGSGNTIYF.